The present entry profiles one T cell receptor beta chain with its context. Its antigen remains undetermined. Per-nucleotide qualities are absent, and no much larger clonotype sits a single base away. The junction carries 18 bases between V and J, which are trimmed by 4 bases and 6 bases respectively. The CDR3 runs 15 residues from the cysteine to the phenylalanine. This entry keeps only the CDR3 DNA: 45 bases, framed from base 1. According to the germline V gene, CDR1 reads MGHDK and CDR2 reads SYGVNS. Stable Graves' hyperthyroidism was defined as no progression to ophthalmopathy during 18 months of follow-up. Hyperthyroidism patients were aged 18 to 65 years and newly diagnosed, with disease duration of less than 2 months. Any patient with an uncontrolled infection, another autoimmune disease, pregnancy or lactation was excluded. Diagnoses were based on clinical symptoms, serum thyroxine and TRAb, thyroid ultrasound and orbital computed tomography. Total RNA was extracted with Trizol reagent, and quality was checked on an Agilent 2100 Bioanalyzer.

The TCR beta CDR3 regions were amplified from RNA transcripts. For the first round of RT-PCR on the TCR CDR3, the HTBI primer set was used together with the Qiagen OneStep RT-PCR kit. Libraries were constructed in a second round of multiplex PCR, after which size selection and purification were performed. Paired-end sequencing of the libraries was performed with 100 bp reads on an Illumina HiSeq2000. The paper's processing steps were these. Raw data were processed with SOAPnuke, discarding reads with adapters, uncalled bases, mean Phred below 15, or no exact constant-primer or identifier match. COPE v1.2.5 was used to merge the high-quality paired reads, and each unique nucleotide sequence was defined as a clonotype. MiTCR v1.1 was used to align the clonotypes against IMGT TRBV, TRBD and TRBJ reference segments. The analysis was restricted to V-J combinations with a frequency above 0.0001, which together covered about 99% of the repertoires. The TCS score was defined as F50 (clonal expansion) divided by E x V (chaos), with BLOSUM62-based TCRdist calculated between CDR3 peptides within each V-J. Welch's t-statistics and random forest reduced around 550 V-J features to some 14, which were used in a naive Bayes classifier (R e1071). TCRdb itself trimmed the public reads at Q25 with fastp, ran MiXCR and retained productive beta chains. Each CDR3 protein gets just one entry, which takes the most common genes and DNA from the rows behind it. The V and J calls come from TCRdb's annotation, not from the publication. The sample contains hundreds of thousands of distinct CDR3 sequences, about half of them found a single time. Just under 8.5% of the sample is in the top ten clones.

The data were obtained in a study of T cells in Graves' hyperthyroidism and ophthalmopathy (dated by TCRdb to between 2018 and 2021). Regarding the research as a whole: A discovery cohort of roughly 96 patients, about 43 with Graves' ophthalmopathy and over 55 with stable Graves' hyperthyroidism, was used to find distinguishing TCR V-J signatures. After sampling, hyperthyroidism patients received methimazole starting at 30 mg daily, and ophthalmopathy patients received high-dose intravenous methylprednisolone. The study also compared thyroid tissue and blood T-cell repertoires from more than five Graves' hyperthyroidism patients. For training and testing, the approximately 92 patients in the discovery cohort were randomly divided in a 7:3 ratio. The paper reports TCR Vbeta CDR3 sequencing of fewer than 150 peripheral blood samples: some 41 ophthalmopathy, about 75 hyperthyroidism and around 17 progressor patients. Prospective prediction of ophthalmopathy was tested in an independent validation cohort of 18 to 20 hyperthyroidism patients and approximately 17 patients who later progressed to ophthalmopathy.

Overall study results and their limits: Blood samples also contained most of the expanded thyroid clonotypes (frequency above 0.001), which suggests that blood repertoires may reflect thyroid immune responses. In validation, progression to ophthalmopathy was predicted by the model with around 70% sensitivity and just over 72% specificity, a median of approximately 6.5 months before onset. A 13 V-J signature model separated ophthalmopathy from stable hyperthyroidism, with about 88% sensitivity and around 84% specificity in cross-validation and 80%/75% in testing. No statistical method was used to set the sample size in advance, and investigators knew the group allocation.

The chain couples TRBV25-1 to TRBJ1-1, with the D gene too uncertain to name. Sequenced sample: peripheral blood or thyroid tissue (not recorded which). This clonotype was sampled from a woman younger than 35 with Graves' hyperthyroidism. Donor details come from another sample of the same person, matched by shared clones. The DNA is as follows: TGTGCCAGCAGTGCTAGAGATCTCGCTGGACCTGAAGCTTTCTTT. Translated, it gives CASSARDLAGPEAFF. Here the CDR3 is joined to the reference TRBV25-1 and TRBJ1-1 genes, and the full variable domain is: EADIYQTPRYLVIGTGKKITLECSQTMGHDKMYWYQQDPGMELHLIHYSYGVNSTEKGDLSSESTVSRIRTEHFPLTLESARPSHTSQYLCASSARDLAGPEAFFGQGTRLTVV.